This T cell receptor (beta chain) stems from a study of OX40 agonist ivuxolimab in advanced cancers. Clones were sequenced by immunoSEQ multiplex PCR, and TCRdb holds only the in-frame ones, with some missing. The table lists 55,000 to 90,000 clones, approximately 81% of them singletons, with 1.1% in the top ten. The CDR3 has 15 residues. Germline lookup yields CDR1 SGHVS and CDR2 FNYEAQ. V lost 0 bases and J lost 0, with 9 bases in between. The sample in question was CD4+ or CD8+ T cells sorted from blood, obtained in a trial of the OX40 agonist ivuxolimab. The sequence came from an adult with an advanced solid tumor such as melanoma, head and neck, liver or kidney cancer. This sequence joins TRBV7-6 and TRBJ2-7; unclear D gene. The CDR3 region is CASSLAGMSSYEQYF. The CDR3 DNA reads as TGTGCCAGCAGCTTAGCGGGGATGAGCTCCTACGAGCAGTACTTC.